The entry that follows covers one T cell receptor (beta chain) sequence. This specimen comes from a study of blood T cell repertoires in COVID-19. Across the study: The origin of the acute and convalescent COVID-19 samples was the United States, Italy and Spain. Sources were T cells, B-cell-depleted T cells, or PBMCs; the material itself was cDNA or gDNA.

Recruits, aged roughly 18 to 89 years, lived in about two dozen US areas. Either two negative PCRs, clearance, or symptom resolution qualified Cohort 3 donors as recovered. Produced via immunoSEQ multiplex PCR; TCRdb's table is partial and in-frame only. The table shows about 470,000 clones, with roughly nine tenths occurring only once. This receptor was taken from a woman aged 18-30 years who had recovered from COVID-19. What was sequenced was PBMCs or T cells enriched from blood (not recorded which).

The CDR3, as DNA: TGCGCCAGCAGCCAAGGACAGGGGAACACCTTC. It yields the protein CASSQGQGNTF. This chain links TRBV4-1 with TRBJ1-2; 8 bases are shared with TRBD1. V lost 1 base and J lost 12; bases outside the gene matches: 1. Germline V gene lookup returns CDR1 MGHRA and CDR2 YSYEKL. The CDR3 runs to 11 residues.